This passage covers 22 T cell receptor beta chains from one sample sequenced in a study of blood T cell repertoires in COVID-19. The table came from immunoSEQ multiplex PCR; TCRdb's copy has only in-frame clones and leaves some out. This table holds about 54,000 clones, under 90% found once. Sequencing input: peripheral blood. Receptors were obtained from a middle-aged man with acute or convalescent COVID-19.

This chain connects TRBV4-1 to TRBJ2-7; 15 bases align to TRBD2. This CDR3 contains 19 residues. J gave up 7 bases and V 4 bases, and 17 bases lay outside the gene matches. Germline lookup yields CDR1 MGHRA and CDR2 YSYEKL. The CDR3 reads CASSRGRTSGRAGEKEQYF. The CDR3 nucleotides read TGCGCCAGCAGCCGAGGGAGGACTAGCGGGAGGGCCGGGGAGAAGGAGCAGTACTTC.

The rearrangement joins TRBV21-1 to TRBJ1-2; TRBD1 is the table's D call, not checked against the DNA. TRBV21-1 is termed a pseudogene. The CDR3 totals 15 residues. In DNA form, the CDR3 reads TGTGCCAGCAGCTACCCCCGGACAGGGCTCTATGGCTACACCTTC. Translating gives CASSYPRTGLYGYTF.

This clone was found a few times. CDR3 amino acids: CASSQAGTSGRPYEQYF. The DNA of the CDR3 is TGTGCCAGCAGCCAAGCCGGGACTAGCGGGCGACCCTACGAGCAGTACTTC. The rearrangement links TRBV4-2 to TRBJ2-7; 12 positions agree with TRBD2. The ends lost 1 base at V and 2 bases at J; junction bases unmatched: 6. Germline-derived CDR1 and CDR2 are LGHNA and YNFKEQ. The CDR3 sequence is 17 residues long.

The CDR3 region has the DNA TGCGCCAGCAGCCAGCTAAGCGGAGCTAGCGGCGAGCAGTACTTC. Translated, it gives CASSQLSGASGEQYF. The chain is built from TRBV4-1 and TRBJ2-7; the match to TRBD2 covers 7 bases. The CDR3 has 15 amino acids. The ends lost 3 bases at V and 6 bases at J; junction bases unmatched: 11. Germline CDR1 reads MGHRA; CDR2 reads YSYEKL.

The chain is built from TRBV20-1 and TRBJ2-1, with 9 bases fitting TRBD2. The CDR3 extends over 13 amino acids. V was pared by 3 bases and J by 6 bases, with 3 bases of the junction left unmatched. CDR1 is DFQATT, CDR2 SNEGSKA, per germline (reference sequence). The CDR3 region is CSASLAGLNEQFF. The DNA for the CDR3 is TGCAGTGCTAGTCTAGCGGGGCTCAATGAGCAGTTCTTC.

The chain carries TRBV19 and TRBJ2-7; 7 bases line up with TRBD1. The germline V gene has CDR1 LNHDA and CDR2 SQIVND (reference sequence). V lost 4 bases to trimming and J lost 7 bases; unmatched junction nucleotides: 10. CDR3 size: 14 residues. The CDR3 DNA sequence: TGTGCCAGTAGTACTCCCGGGACAGACACTGAGCAGTACTTC. This sequence encodes CASSTPGTDTEQYF.

V gene TRBV30 combines with J gene TRBJ1-1, with no clear D. Per germline, CDR1 GTSNPN and CDR2 SVGIG (reference sequence). V dropped 2 bases and J dropped 3 bases, with 10 bases sitting between them. The CDR3 covers 13 residues. Here the CDR3 DNA reads TGTGCCTGGAGTATACGAGTGGACACTGAAGCTTTCTTT. Translated, it gives CAWSIRVDTEAFF.

This chain connects TRBV5-1 to TRBJ2-3, with 10 bases aligning to TRBD1. The ends lost 0 bases at V and 5 bases at J; junction bases unmatched: 6. The CDR3 covers 16 residues. Germline lookup yields CDR1 SGHRS and CDR2 YFSETQ. This CDR3 is CASSLEDRGGVDTQYF. CDR3 sequence (DNA): TGCGCCAGCAGCTTGGAGGACAGGGGGGGAGTAGATACGCAGTATTTT.

The V and J genes are TRBV4-1 and TRBJ2-2, with TRBD1 matching 8 bases. J gave up 3 bases and V 4 bases, and 7 bases lay outside the gene matches. This CDR3 contains 16 residues. From germline, CDR1 is MGHRA and CDR2 YSYEKL. The chain's CDR3 is CASSLRGQGHTGELFF. The DNA for the CDR3 is TGCGCCAGCAGCCTCCGCGGACAGGGTCACACCGGGGAGCTGTTTTTT.

The chain uses TRBV7-9 and TRBJ2-7; the D gene is possibly TRBD2 (6 bases). Germline loops: CDR1 SEHNR, CDR2 FQNEAQ (reference sequence). The CDR3 is 14 amino acids. With 2 bases removed from V and 6 bases from J, the gap between germline ends came to 14 bases. This CDR3 reads CASSLSGGFREQYF. CDR3 in DNA: TGTGCCAGCAGCTTAAGTGGAGGGTTCCGCGAGCAGTACTTC.

This chain uses TRBV4-1 with TRBJ2-5, with 13 bases identical to TRBD2. Trimming cost V 6 bases and J 2 bases; bases outside gene matches: 3. This CDR3 contains 15 residues. From germline, CDR1 is MGHRA and CDR2 YSYEKL. The CDR3 sequence is CASSSTSGGQETQYF. The CDR3 DNA reads TGCGCCAGCAGTTCGACTAGCGGGGGGCAAGAGACCCAGTACTTC.

As regards this clone: Other DNA variants within this sample encode the same CDR3. The chain couples TRBV5-6 to TRBJ1-6, with TRBD1 as a possible D gene (5 bases). Trimming cost V 0 bases and J 7 bases, with 8 bases left between them. This CDR3 is built from 14 residues. The germline V gene has CDR1 SGHDT and CDR2 YYEEEE. The DNA for the CDR3 is TGTGCCAGCAGCTTGGAACGGGGGAATTCACCCCTCCACTTT. Encoded protein: CASSLERGNSPLHF.

J is TRBJ2-7 and V is TRBV10-1; D possibly corresponds to TRBD2 (7 bases). Germline values: CDR1 WNHNN, CDR2 SYGVQD (reference sequence). This CDR3 spans 12 amino acids. V lost 6 bases, J lost 13 bases, and 19 bases lay in between. DNA for the CDR3: TGCGCCAGCAGGAGTAGTAACAGGGAGGGTTACTTC. Translating gives CASRSSNREGYF.

V is TRBV6-5 and J is TRBJ2-7, with 7 positions matching TRBD1. V lost 6 bases and J lost 1; bases outside the gene matches: 6. Germline V CDR1 and CDR2: MNHEY, SVGAGI. The CDR3 has 14 amino acids. The CDR3 reads CASRVGQASYEQYF. The CDR3 nucleotides are TGTGCCAGCAGGGTTGGACAGGCGTCCTACGAGCAGTACTTC.

The J gene is TRBJ1-5, the V gene TRBV5-3, with D uncertain. TRBV5-3 carries the ORF label, with uncertain function. The CDR3 sequence is 12 residues long. The V end lost 2 bases, the J end lost 4 bases, and 4 bases lay between the germline ends. CDR3 loop: CARSFPNQPQHF. In DNA, the CDR3 is TGTGCCAGAAGCTTCCCGAATCAGCCCCAGCATTTT.

The chain joins TRBV24-1 to TRBJ2-7; weak D call: TRBD1 (5 bases). Germline V lookup: CDR1 KGHDR, CDR2 SFDVKD. The V end was cut by 2 bases, the J end by 3 bases, with 7 bases between. CDR3 length equals 13 residues. CDR3 in DNA: TGTGCCACCAGTGATTCCAGGGACTACGAGCAGTACTTC. This codes for CATSDSRDYEQYF.

This clone has just a few counts. The J gene is TRBJ2-1, the V gene TRBV20-1, with 7 bases that match TRBD2. The V and J ends lost 6 bases and 4 bases, in that order; junction bases with no gene match: 0. This CDR3 region has 11 residues. Germline values: CDR1 DFQATT, CDR2 SNEGSKA (reference sequence). CDR3 nucleotide sequence: TGCAGTGCACTAGCGTACAATGAGCAGTTCTTC. This encodes CSALAYNEQFF.

The gene calls are TRBV10-1 and TRBJ2-1; 9 nucleotides line up with TRBD2. Germline V gene sequence: CDR1 WNHNN, CDR2 SYGVQD (reference sequence). CDR3 length: 15 residues. V was clipped by 2 bases and J by 7 bases; unmatched bases: 6. The DNA for the CDR3 is TGCGCCAGCAGTGAGCGGCGGGGGGGCCAGAATGAGCAGTTCTTC. Translation gives CASSERRGGQNEQFF.

The V call is TRBV27, the J call TRBJ1-6; a possible D gene is TRBD1 (6 bases). V lost 6 bases and J lost 9, with 12 bases in between. The germline gives CDR1 MNHEY, CDR2 SMNVEV (reference sequence). The CDR3 length is 13 residues. The CDR3 nucleotides are TGTGCCAGCAGCGACAGGATAGGTTCACCCCTCCACTTT. It is translated as CASSDRIGSPLHF.

The rearrangement joins TRBV19 to TRBJ2-7; 8 positions agree with TRBD1. V lost 3 bases to trimming and J lost 3 bases; unmatched junction nucleotides: 16. The germline V gene has CDR1 LNHDA and CDR2 SQIVND (reference sequence). CDR3 length: 18 residues. The CDR3 loop reads CASSMITTGTGNRYEQYF. The CDR3 DNA follows: TGTGCCAGTAGTATGATTACCACCGGGACAGGCAACCGCTACGAGCAGTACTTC.

The chain employs TRBV6-5 and TRBJ1-5; 8 bases are a match to TRBD1. Unmatched junction bases numbered 6, after V lost 6 bases and J lost 5 bases. Germline CDR1 reads MNHEY; CDR2 reads SVGAGI. The CDR3 has 14 residues. In nucleotides, the CDR3 is TGTGCCAGCAGACCGGGACAGGACTATCAGCCCCAGCATTTT. This encodes CASRPGQDYQPQHF.

V gene TRBV5-6 combines with J gene TRBJ1-1; TRBD1 might be the D (5 bases). CDR1 is SGHDT and CDR2 is YYEEEE in the germline V gene. The CDR3 covers 15 residues. V lost 0 bases to trimming and J lost 4 bases, with 13 bases between them. DNA for the CDR3: TGTGCCAGCAGCTTGGTTAACGCAGGGTTCACTGAAGCTTTCTTT. Protein sequence: CASSLVNAGFTEAFF.